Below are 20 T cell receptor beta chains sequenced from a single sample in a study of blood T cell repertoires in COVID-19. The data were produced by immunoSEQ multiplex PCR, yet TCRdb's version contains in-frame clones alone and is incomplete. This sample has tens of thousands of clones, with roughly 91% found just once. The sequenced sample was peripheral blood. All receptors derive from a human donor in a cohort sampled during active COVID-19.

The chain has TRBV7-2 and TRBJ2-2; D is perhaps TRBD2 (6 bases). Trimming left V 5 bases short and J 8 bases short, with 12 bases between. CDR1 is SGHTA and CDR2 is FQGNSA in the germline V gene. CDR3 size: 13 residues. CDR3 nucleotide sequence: TGTGCCAGCAGCCAGGGACTCCGGGGGGAGCTGTTTTTT. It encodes CASSQGLRGELFF.

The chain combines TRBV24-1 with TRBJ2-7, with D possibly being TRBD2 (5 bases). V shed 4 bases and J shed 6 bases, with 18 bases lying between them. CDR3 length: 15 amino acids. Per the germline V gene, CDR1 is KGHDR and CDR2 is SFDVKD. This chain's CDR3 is CATSDTTEVITEQYF. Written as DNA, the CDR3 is TGTGCCACCAGTGACACGACGGAGGTAATAACCGAGCAGTACTTC.

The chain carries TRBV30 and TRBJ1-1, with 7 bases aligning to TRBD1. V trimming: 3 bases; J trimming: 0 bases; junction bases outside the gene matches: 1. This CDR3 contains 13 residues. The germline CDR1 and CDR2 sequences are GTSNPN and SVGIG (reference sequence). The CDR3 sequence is CAWSGQVNTEAFF. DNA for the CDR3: TGTGCCTGGAGCGGACAGGTGAACACTGAAGCTTTCTTT.

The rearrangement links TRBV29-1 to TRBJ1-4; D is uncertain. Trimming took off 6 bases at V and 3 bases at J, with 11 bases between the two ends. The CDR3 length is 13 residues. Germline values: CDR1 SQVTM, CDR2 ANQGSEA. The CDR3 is CSVLLAPNEKLFF. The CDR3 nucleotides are TGCAGCGTCCTCCTTGCGCCTAATGAAAAACTGTTTTTT.

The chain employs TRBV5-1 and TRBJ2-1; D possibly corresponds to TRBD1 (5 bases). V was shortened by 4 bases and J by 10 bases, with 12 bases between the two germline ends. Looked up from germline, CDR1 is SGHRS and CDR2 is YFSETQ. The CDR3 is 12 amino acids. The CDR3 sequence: CASSLRPGEQFF. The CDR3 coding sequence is TGCGCCAGCAGCCTGAGGCCAGGGGAGCAGTTCTTC.

CDR3: CASSLVSSGSVNEQFF. The CDR3 DNA reads as TGCGCCAGCAGCTTGGTCTCTAGCGGGAGTGTAAATGAGCAGTTCTTC. The chain employs TRBV5-1 and TRBJ2-1, with 10 bases aligning to TRBD2. Germline loops: CDR1 SGHRS, CDR2 YFSETQ. With 0 bases clipped from V and 7 bases from J, the junction kept 7 bases outside the gene matches. CDR3 length equals 16 residues.

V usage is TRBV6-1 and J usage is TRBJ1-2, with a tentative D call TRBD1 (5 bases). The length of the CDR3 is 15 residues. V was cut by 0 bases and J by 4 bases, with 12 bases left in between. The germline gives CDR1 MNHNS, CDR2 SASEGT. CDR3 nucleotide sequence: TGTGCCAGCAGTGAAGCTCCGGAGGGGAGCTATGGCTACACCTTC. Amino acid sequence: CASSEAPEGSYGYTF.

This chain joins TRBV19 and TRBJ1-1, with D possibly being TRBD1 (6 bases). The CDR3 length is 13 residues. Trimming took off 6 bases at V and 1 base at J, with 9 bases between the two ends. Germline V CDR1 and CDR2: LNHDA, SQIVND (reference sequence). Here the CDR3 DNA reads TGTGCCAGTAGCGGACAGTGGAACACTGAAGCTTTCTTT. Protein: CASSGQWNTEAFF.

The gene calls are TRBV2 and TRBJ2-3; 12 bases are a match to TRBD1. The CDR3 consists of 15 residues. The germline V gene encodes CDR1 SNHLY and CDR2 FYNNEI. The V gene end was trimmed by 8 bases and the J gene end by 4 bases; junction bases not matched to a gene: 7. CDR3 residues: CASGGQGAISDTQYF. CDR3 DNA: TGTGCCAGCGGGGGACAGGGGGCGATTTCAGATACGCAGTATTTT.

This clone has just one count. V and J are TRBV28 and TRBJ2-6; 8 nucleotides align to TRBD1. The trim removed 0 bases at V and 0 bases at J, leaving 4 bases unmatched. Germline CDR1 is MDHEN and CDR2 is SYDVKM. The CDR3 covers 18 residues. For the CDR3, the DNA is TGTGCCAGCAGTTTATGGACAGGGGCCAACTCTGGGGCCAACGTCCTGACTTTC. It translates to CASSLWTGANSGANVLTF.

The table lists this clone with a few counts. The CDR3 sequence is CASSFGGPYEQYF. In DNA, the CDR3 is TGTGCCAGCAGCTTCGGAGGGCCCTACGAGCAGTACTTC. V and J are TRBV7-2 and TRBJ2-7; TRBD2 is a possible D gene (6 bases). The CDR3 spans 13 residues. Germline-derived CDR1 and CDR2 are SGHTA and FQGNSA. V was pared by 3 bases and J by 2 bases, with 8 bases between.

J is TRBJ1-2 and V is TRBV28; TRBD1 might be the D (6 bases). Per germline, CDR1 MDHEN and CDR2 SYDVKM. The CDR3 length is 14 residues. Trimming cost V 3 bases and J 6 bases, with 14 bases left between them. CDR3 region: CASSFNLQGHGYTF. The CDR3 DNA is TGTGCCAGCAGTTTCAACCTACAGGGACATGGCTACACCTTC.

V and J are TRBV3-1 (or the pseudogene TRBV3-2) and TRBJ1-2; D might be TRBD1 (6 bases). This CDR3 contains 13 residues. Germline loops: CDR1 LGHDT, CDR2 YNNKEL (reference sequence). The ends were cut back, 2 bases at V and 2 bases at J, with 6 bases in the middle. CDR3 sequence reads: CASSQTGNYGYTF. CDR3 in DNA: TGTGCCAGCAGCCAAACAGGGAACTATGGCTACACCTTC.

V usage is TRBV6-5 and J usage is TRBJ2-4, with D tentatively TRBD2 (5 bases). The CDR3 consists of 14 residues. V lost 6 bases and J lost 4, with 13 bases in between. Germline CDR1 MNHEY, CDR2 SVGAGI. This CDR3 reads CASRLDGDKNIQYF. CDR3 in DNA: TGTGCCAGCAGATTGGACGGGGATAAAAACATTCAGTACTTC.

In DNA form, the CDR3 reads TGTGCCAGCAGAAAGACAGGGGATAGCACTGAAGCTTTCTTT. Translation gives CASRKTGDSTEAFF. The chain employs TRBV6-6 and TRBJ1-1; TRBD1 matches 8 bases. Germline assignment: CDR1 MNHNY and CDR2 SVGAGI (reference sequence). This CDR3 has 14 residues. The J segment lost 4 bases and the V segment lost 6 bases, leaving 7 bases of the junction unmatched.

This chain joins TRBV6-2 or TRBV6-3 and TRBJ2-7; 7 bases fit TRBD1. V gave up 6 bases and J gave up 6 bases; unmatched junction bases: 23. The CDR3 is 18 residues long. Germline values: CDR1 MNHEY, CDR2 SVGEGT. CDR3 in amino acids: CASSEVGPSTGVAFEQYF. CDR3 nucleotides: TGTGCCAGCAGCGAAGTCGGTCCTTCTACAGGGGTGGCGTTCGAGCAGTACTTC.

CDR3 bases: TGTGCCAGCAGCTTGGACACCTTCAATGAGCAGTTCTTC. Encoded protein: CASSLDTFNEQFF. The V call is TRBV11-3, the J call TRBJ2-1, with D perhaps TRBD1 (5 bases). V lost 3 bases, J lost 6 bases, and 9 bases lay in between. Germline loops: CDR1 SGHNT, CDR2 YENEEA. The CDR3 length is 13 residues.

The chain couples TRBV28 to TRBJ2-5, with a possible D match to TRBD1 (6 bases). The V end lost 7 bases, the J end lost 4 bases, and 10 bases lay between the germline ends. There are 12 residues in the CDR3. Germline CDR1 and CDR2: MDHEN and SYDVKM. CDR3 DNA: TGTGCCAGCACCGCAGGGGTAGAGACCCAGTACTTC. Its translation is CASTAGVETQYF.

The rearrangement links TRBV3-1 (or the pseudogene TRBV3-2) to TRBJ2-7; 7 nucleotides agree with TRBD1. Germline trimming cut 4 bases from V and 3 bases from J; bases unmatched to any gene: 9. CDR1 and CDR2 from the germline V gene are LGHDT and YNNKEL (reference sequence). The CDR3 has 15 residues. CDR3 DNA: TGTGCCAGCAGCCCCTCCTCAGGGGGAAGCTACGAGCAGTACTTC. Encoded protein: CASSPSSGGSYEQYF.

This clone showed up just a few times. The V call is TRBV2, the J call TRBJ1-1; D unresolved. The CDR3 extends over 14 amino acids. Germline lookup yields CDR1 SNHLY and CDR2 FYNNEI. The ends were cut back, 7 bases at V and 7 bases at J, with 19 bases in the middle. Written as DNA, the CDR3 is TGTGCCAGCAAAGGGCGGGCAGGCGGGAGTGAAGCTTTCTTT. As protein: CASKGRAGGSEAFF.